A selection of T cell receptor beta chains follows, all from one sample in a study of blood T cell repertoires in COVID-19. Sequenced by immunoSEQ multiplex PCR; TCRdb stores in-frame clones only, minus some. Of some 87,000 clones in the sample, around 90% were seen once. Sequenced: peripheral blood. These receptors all come from an older woman with acute or convalescent COVID-19. Both conserved end residues are part of each CDR3. The order of the fields is clone size, V gene, J gene, CDR3 protein. Size values are once, few and many counts, or a class for expanded clones, and some rows have none.

NA	TRBV5-1	TRBJ1-5	CASSLDGGRNQPQHF
NA	TRBV10-1	TRBJ1-1	CASNRRTGTEAFF
once	TRBV3-1/TRBV3-2	TRBJ1-3	CASSHGPSGNTIYF
NA	TRBV7-9	TRBJ1-6	CASSLVARNSPLHF
NA	TRBV19	TRBJ2-3	CASSIARKTISTDTQYF
NA	TRBV7-2	TRBJ2-5	CASSRYRGRQETQYF
NA	TRBV4-1	TRBJ2-7	CASSQTGGHEQYF
NA	TRBV2	TRBJ2-1	CASSESGRRVYEQFF
NA	TRBV4-1	TRBJ1-2	CASSQGSGNYGYTF
NA	TRBV12-3/TRBV12-4	TRBJ2-3	CASGKLATDTQYF
NA	TRBV9	TRBJ1-2	CASSVGDSFFMGYTF
once	TRBV12-3/TRBV12-4	TRBJ1-1	CASTLRDRSEAFF
NA	TRBV7-9	TRBJ1-2	CASSLVGAQGYGYTF
NA	TRBV25-1	TRBJ2-7	CASSDLAGGLYEQYF
NA	TRBV19	TRBJ1-5	CASSIGRGLFQPQHF
NA	TRBV6-2/TRBV6-3	TRBJ2-5	CASSYFVQETQYF
NA	TRBV5-1	TRBJ2-1	CASSLEGSVGSYEQFF
NA	TRBV10-1	TRBJ2-5	CASSESGLGTQYF
NA	TRBV28	TRBJ1-2	CASSRRANYGYTF
few	TRBV6-2/TRBV6-3	TRBJ2-1	CASSYSPQEQFF
once	TRBV5-4	TRBJ2-2	CASSALVSTGELFF
NA	TRBV7-5	TRBJ1-4	CVRLPGKSGGATNEKLFF
NA	TRBV12-3/TRBV12-4	TRBJ2-3	CASTLEREDTQYF
few	TRBV3-1/TRBV3-2	TRBJ2-2	CASSPRLAGIPTNTGELFF
NA	TRBV5-1	TRBJ1-3	CASSLGVPGGNTIYF
NA	TRBV11-3	TRBJ2-3	CASSPSLDRVDTQYF
NA	TRBV10-3	TRBJ1-1	CAIGPSGGTNTEAFF
NA	TRBV28	TRBJ1-2	CASSPLQGVHGYTF
NA	TRBV5-1	TRBJ2-1	CASSPGLAGVNEQFF
NA	TRBV30	TRBJ2-3	CAWSPSRDTQYF
few	TRBV19	TRBJ1-3	CASRSSSGNTIYF
NA	TRBV7-9	TRBJ2-3	CASSLTELAGSTDTQYF
once	TRBV29-1	TRBJ2-3	CSVIKSTDTQYF
NA	TRBV28	TRBJ2-7	CASSLSGAPYEQYF
NA	TRBV10-3	TRBJ2-1	CAISQGTDEQFF
NA	TRBV3-1/TRBV3-2	TRBJ1-1	CASSPRGQASTEAFF
NA	TRBV2	TRBJ1-2	CASSEGAYGYTF
NA	TRBV14	TRBJ2-6	CASSPQGVLSVGNVLTF
NA	TRBV4-2	TRBJ1-6	CASSQDRGGSNSPLHF
NA	TRBV2	TRBJ1-2	CASHVDSGGYGYTF
NA	TRBV6-5	TRBJ1-5	CASMRASGQPQHF
NA	TRBV2	TRBJ1-4	CASKRETNEKLFF
NA	TRBV3-1/TRBV3-2	TRBJ2-3	CASSQDRKGGLRDTQYF
NA	TRBV15	TRBJ1-2	CATSRQGAHGYTF
NA	TRBV5-1	TRBJ1-3	CASSLVGQGNTIYF
NA	TRBV10-3	TRBJ1-1	CAISEIGVANTEAFF
once	TRBV5-1	TRBJ2-7	CASSHGGAAPYEQYF
NA	TRBV20-1	TRBJ2-7	CSASSAGGPIEQYF
NA	TRBV4-1	TRBJ1-5	CASSQAGGAGQPQHF
once	TRBV9	TRBJ2-1	CASSGLGDEQFF